Following are 2 T cell receptor beta chains from one sample sequenced in a study of neoadjuvant nivolumab and ipilimumab in lung cancer. Sequencing was performed with immunoSEQ multiplex PCR; in TCRdb, only in-frame clones are kept and a portion is missing. Of some 38,000 clones detected, 85% to 90% appear once; the ten largest clones hold 2.5% to 3.5%. Sequenced here: peripheral blood, sampled before neoadjuvant nivolumab, alone or with ipilimumab. Every receptor here comes from an adult with non-small cell lung cancer.

The gene calls are TRBV27 and TRBJ2-7, with D possibly being TRBD1 (6 bases). The V and J ends lost 2 bases and 1 base respectively, with 15 bases between them. The CDR3 contains 16 residues. The germline V gene has CDR1 MNHEY and CDR2 SMNVEV (reference sequence). The CDR3 bases are TGTGCCAGCAGTTTAGGCCCTGGGGGCGGTTCCTACGAGCAGTACTTC. Its translation is CASSLGPGGGSYEQYF.

V usage is TRBV27 and J usage is TRBJ1-5; D unresolved. Germline V lookup: CDR1 MNHEY, CDR2 SMNVEV (reference sequence). The V gene lost 3 bases and the J gene lost 0 bases, with 6 bases spanning the gap. This CDR3 spans 14 amino acids. CDR3 protein: CASSLGDSNQPQHF. Here the CDR3 DNA reads TGTGCCAGCAGTTTGGGCGATAGCAATCAGCCCCAGCATTTT.